The clone carrying this T cell receptor beta chain has a handful of counts. Its antigen is not known. This entry is derived from a study of response to subunit inactivated influenza vaccine. Study observations and caveats: Authors suggested each seasonal influenza vaccination recruits few new T cells.

Using its own MiXCR run on the RT-PCR reads, TCRdb lists one record per CDR3 protein. The data hold about 780,000 distinct CDR3 sequences, with about 18% observed a single time. The CDR3 covers 14 residues. V shed 6 bases, J shed 3 bases, and the junction held 2 bases outside the gene matches. Germline V gene lookup returns CDR1 ENHRY and CDR2 SYGVKD. The clonotype comes from a man aged 50 to 59 who received an inactivated influenza vaccine. Material: PBMCs from blood, obtained 5 days after vaccination. This chain links TRBV10-3 with TRBJ2-7; 13 bases align to TRBD2. In DNA form, the CDR3 reads TGTGCCATCAGCACTAGCGGGAGGGTCTACGAGCAGTACTTC. Protein product: CAISTSGRVYEQYF.